This is a list of T cell receptor beta chains from one sample in a study of blood T cell repertoires in COVID-19. Profiled with immunoSEQ multiplex PCR; TCRdb holds only in-frame clones, not every one. The sample shows roughly 240,000 clones, roughly 85% of them seen only once. Input material: peripheral blood. The receptors stem from a man aged 60 to 75 who had recovered from COVID-19. CDR3s include the opening cysteine and the closing phenylalanine or tryptophan. The D gene is left open where the match is weak. Clone size is shown for a subset of rows, as once, few, many or a class of expanded clone.

D	size	length	J	V	CDR3	DNA
.	.	15	TRBJ2-5	TRBV7-7	CASSFSAGTQETQYF	TGTGCTAGCAGCTTCAGTGCGGGGACTCAAGAGACCCAGTACTTC
TRBD1	.	16	TRBJ1-4	TRBV5-5	CASSLRPGTGSEKLFF	TGTGCCAGCAGCTTACGGCCCGGGACAGGGAGCGAAAAACTGTTTTTT
.	.	15	TRBJ2-1	TRBV11-2	CASSLVRGRNNEQFF	TGTGCCAGCAGCTTAGTAAGGGGTCGAAACAATGAGCAGTTCTTC
TRBD1	once	15	TRBJ2-3	TRBV27	CASSSTGGGWDTQYF	TGTGCCAGCAGCTCCACAGGGGGCGGTTGGGATACGCAGTATTTT
.	few	12	TRBJ2-7	TRBV19	CASRDNHYEQYF	TGTGCCAGCCGGGACAACCACTACGAGCAGTACTTC
.	.	12	TRBJ1-6	TRBV2	CASRAPGSPLHF	TGTGCCAGCAGAGCGCCCGGATCACCCCTCCACTTT
TRBD2	.	16	TRBJ2-5	TRBV5-6	CASSSRGSGGRETQYF	TGTGCCAGCAGCTCGCGGGGTAGCGGGGGTAGGGAGACCCAGTACTTC
TRBD2	.	14	TRBJ2-2	TRBV10-3	CAIMRGVNTGELFF	TGTGCCATCATGCGGGGGGTGAACACCGGGGAGCTGTTTTTT
.	.	13	TRBJ2-5	TRBV12-3/TRBV12-4	CASKQGARETQYF	TGTGCCAGCAAGCAGGGCGCCAGGGAGACCCAGTACTTC
TRBD2	.	17	TRBJ2-3	TRBV7-7	CASSLAPSGGAADTQYF	TGTGCTAGCAGCTTAGCCCCCAGCGGGGGGGCCGCAGATACGCAGTATTTT
TRBD2	.	15	TRBJ2-2	TRBV6-5	CASSSRTSGAGELFF	TGTGCCAGCAGTTCTAGGACTAGCGGGGCCGGGGAGCTGTTTTTT
.	.	9	TRBJ1-3	TRBV19	CASPNTIYF	TGTGCCAGTCCTAACACCATATATTTT
.	.	14	TRBJ2-5	TRBV5-4	CASSFPGQKETQYF	TGTGCCAGCAGCTTTCCCGGACAGAAAGAGACCCAGTACTTC
TRBD1	once	14	TRBJ1-5	TRBV30	CAWSSGTGVQPQHF	TGTGCCTGGAGTTCCGGGACAGGGGTTCAGCCCCAGCATTTT
TRBD1	.	17	TRBJ1-1	TRBV5-1	CASSLEGTGGLNTEAFF	TGCGCCAGCAGCTTGGAAGGGACAGGGGGCTTGAACACTGAAGCTTTCTTT
.	.	11	TRBJ2-1	TRBV20-1	CSANTVGEQFF	TGCAGTGCTAATACGGTTGGTGAGCAGTTCTTC
TRBD2	.	14	TRBJ2-7	TRBV19	CASSTPGLPYEQYF	TGTGCCAGTAGTACTCCGGGACTACCCTACGAGCAGTACTTC
.	.	12	TRBJ2-1	TRBV29-1	CSVVFNYNEQFF	TGCAGCGTTGTGTTTAACTACAATGAGCAGTTCTTC
.	.	14	TRBJ1-2	TRBV7-2	CASSPGVGSYGYTF	TGTGCCAGCAGCCCAGGGGTGGGGTCCTATGGCTACACCTTC
.	.	13	TRBJ1-1	TRBV12-3/TRBV12-4	CASSLRGGTEAFF	TGTGCCAGCAGTTTAAGGGGAGGCACTGAAGCTTTCTTT
.	.	17	TRBJ1-2	TRBV27	CASSPRTLIQAAYGYTF	TGTGCCAGCAGTCCAAGAACGTTAATACAGGCCGCTTATGGCTACACCTTC
.	.	14	TRBJ2-7	TRBV6-6	CASSRVGSSYEQYF	TGTGCCAGCAGTAGGGTGGGGAGCTCCTACGAGCAGTACTTC
.	.	13	TRBJ1-1	TRBV10-2	CASTYDRNTEAFF	TGCGCCAGCACGTATGACAGGAACACTGAAGCTTTCTTT
.	.	15	TRBJ1-2	TRBV7-9	CASSAPGTVNYGYTF	TGTGCCAGCAGCGCCCCCGGGACTGTCAACTATGGCTACACCTTC
.	.	15	TRBJ1-1	TRBV19	CASREWGAGNTEAFF	TGTGCCAGTAGAGAGTGGGGAGCAGGGAACACTGAAGCTTTCTTT
TRBD2	.	13	TRBJ2-1	TRBV29-1	CSVASSGSNEQFF	TGCAGCGTTGCGTCTAGCGGGAGCAATGAGCAGTTCTTC
.	.	12	TRBJ1-2	TRBV30	CAWRGRRYGYTF	TGTGCCTGGAGAGGAAGGAGGTATGGCTACACCTTC
TRBD2	.	17	TRBJ2-1	TRBV5-8	CASSYLAGASSYNEQFF	TGTGCCAGCAGCTACCTAGCGGGGGCAAGCTCCTACAATGAGCAGTTCTTC
.	once	16	TRBJ2-1	TRBV7-2	CASSLAGASSYNEQFF	TGTGCCAGCAGCTTAGCGGGGGCTAGCTCCTACAATGAGCAGTTCTTC
.	.	14	TRBJ1-2	TRBV18	CASSPSHVPGGYTF	TGTGCCAGCTCACCTTCCCATGTGCCGGGTGGCTACACCTTC
TRBD1	.	18	TRBJ1-5	TRBV6-1	CASSEQRTGRVGNQPQHF	TGTGCCAGCAGTGAACAAAGGACAGGAAGAGTGGGCAATCAGCCCCAGCATTTT
.	.	14	TRBJ1-1	TRBV5-5	CASSFGPTTTEAFF	TGTGCCAGCAGCTTCGGCCCAACGACTACTGAAGCTTTCTTT
TRBD1	.	16	TRBJ2-3	TRBV10-3	CAISDSGQGATDTQYF	TGTGCCATCAGTGATTCGGGACAGGGCGCCACAGATACGCAGTATTTT
.	.	14	TRBJ2-1	TRBV2	CASEERSSYNEQFF	TGTGCCAGCGAGGAGCGAAGCTCCTACAATGAGCAGTTCTTC
TRBD2	many	14	TRBJ2-7	TRBV2	CASTGSSGTYEQYF	TGTGCCAGCACCGGGAGTAGCGGGACTTACGAGCAGTACTTC
TRBD1	.	14	TRBJ2-1	TRBV6-6	CASHGQGGNNEQFF	TGTGCCAGCCACGGACAGGGTGGGAACAATGAGCAGTTCTTC
.	once	16	TRBJ1-3	TRBV18	CASSPETLLSGNTIYF	TGTGCCAGCTCACCTGAGACACTTCTCTCTGGAAACACCATATATTTT
TRBD2	.	13	TRBJ2-1	TRBV6-5	CATTGLAGYEQFF	TGTGCCACCACGGGACTAGCGGGGTATGAGCAGTTCTTC
TRBD1	.	15	TRBJ2-1	TRBV5-1	CASSGGQGAYNEQFF	TGCGCCAGCAGCGGCGGACAGGGGGCCTACAATGAGCAGTTCTTC
.	.	16	TRBJ2-3	TRBV5-1	CASSHSQRGRGDTQYF	TGCGCCAGCAGCCATTCTCAAAGGGGAAGGGGGGATACGCAGTATTTT